The 7 T cell receptor beta chains below all came from one sample that was sequenced in a study of CD8+ T cells in alopecia areata. In each case, RNA was isolated and then reverse transcribed into cDNA as the sequencing template. Method: immunoSEQ multiplex PCR; TCRdb's copy keeps in-frame clones and lacks some. This table holds about 94,000 clones, more than 65% found once. Documented treatment: oral pan-JAK inhibitor, 5-10 mg twice daily. The specimen comprised CD8+ T cells sorted from blood, sampled at roughly week 45, from a patient treated with tofacitinib. These TCRs come from a human donor with alopecia areata.

This clone was seen just once. The chain has TRBV27 and TRBJ2-3; TRBD2 might be the D (7 bases). The germline V and J ends were trimmed by 0 bases and 8 bases, with 9 bases remaining between them. The CDR3 is 13 amino acids. The germline CDR1 and CDR2 sequences are MNHEY and SMNVEV (reference sequence). The CDR3 bases are TGTGCCAGCAGTTTATCCGGGGGGCTTACGCAGTATTTT. It is translated as CASSLSGGLTQYF.

This clone was seen a handful of times. The chain combines TRBV7-4 with TRBJ2-7, with D maybe TRBD2 (5 bases). The CDR3 runs 13 residues. Germline lookup yields CDR1 SGHVT and CDR2 SQSDAQ. V lost 8 bases and J lost 5, with 16 bases in between. The CDR3 reads CASCGLGLDEQYF. The CDR3 DNA is TGTGCCAGCTGCGGACTGGGCTTAGACGAGCAGTACTTC.

This clone was seen just once. V usage is TRBV19 and J usage is TRBJ2-1, with 10 bases lining up with TRBD2. CDR1 LNHDA and CDR2 SQIVND come from the germline V gene (reference sequence). The CDR3 runs 15 residues. J gave up 1 base and V 5 bases, and 2 bases lay outside the gene matches. CDR3 protein: CASSLAGGSYNEQFF. In DNA, the CDR3 is TGTGCCAGTAGTTTAGCGGGGGGATCCTACAATGAGCAGTTCTTC.

This chain joins TRBV4-3 and TRBJ2-1; D is undetermined. CDR1 is LGHNA, CDR2 YSLEER, per germline. CDR3 length equals 13 residues. Deletions cut 0 bases from V and 6 bases from J, with 6 bases between. CDR3 in amino acids: CASSQEGFNEQFF. In DNA form, the CDR3 reads TGCGCCAGCAGCCAAGAAGGTTTCAATGAGCAGTTCTTC.

DNA of the CDR3: TGCAGCGTTGTAGGGACGACCGATATCGGCTACACCTTC. It translates to CSVVGTTDIGYTF. V is TRBV29-1 and J is TRBJ1-2, with D possibly being TRBD1 (5 bases). In germline, CDR1 is SQVTM, CDR2 ANQGSEA. Trimming took 4 bases from V and 8 from J, leaving 17 bases between them. CDR3 length equals 13 residues.

The genes are TRBV5-1 and TRBJ1-1; a possible D gene is TRBD1 (5 bases). This CDR3 has 14 amino acids. The germline V gene has CDR1 SGHRS and CDR2 YFSETQ. V lost 5 bases, J lost 2 bases, and 13 bases lay in between. As DNA, the CDR3 is TGCGCCAGCAGTCCCGGGACGGATAACACTGAAGCTTTCTTT. Amino acids: CASSPGTDNTEAFF.

J is TRBJ2-1 and V is TRBV11-2; tentative D call: TRBD1 (7 bases). CDR3 length: 17 residues. Germline loops: CDR1 SGHAT, CDR2 FQNNGV. V was trimmed by 0 bases and J by 5 bases, leaving 17 bases between them. CDR3 nucleotides: TGTGCCAGCAGCTTAGAGACAGGGAGGTGGGGGGACAATGAGCAGTTCTTC. This gives the protein CASSLETGRWGDNEQFF.